This TCR beta chain was sequenced during a study of T cell responses to AZD1222 COVID-19 vaccine. CDR3 length equals 14 residues. Germline assignment: CDR1 SGHTA and CDR2 FQGNSA. Germline trimming cut 1 base from V and 6 bases from J; bases unmatched to any gene: 3. TCRdb's copy holds only in-frame clones and misses some; the assay was immunoSEQ multiplex PCR. This table has about 85,000 clones, 75% to 95% appearing once. The table lists this clone with a count of one. The receptor's source is an adult who received the AZD1222 COVID-19 vaccine. The rearrangement links TRBV7-2 to TRBJ2-1; TRBD2 aligns across 7 bases. The sample was peripheral blood, taken 28 days after the second AZD1222 dose. Here the CDR3 DNA reads TGTGCCAGCAGCTTAGGCGGGAGCATCAATGAGCAGTTCTTC. This codes for CASSLGGSINEQFF.